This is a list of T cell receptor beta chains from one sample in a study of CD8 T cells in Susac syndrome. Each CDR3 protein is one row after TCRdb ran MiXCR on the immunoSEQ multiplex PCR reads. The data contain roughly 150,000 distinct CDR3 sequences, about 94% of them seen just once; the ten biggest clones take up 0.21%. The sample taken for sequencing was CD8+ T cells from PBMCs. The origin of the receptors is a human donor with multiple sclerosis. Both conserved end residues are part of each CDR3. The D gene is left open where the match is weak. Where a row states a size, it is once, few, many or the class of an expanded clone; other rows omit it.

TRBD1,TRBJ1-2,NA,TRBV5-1,TGCGCCAGCAGCTCGGACAGGGGCTTCTATGGCTACACCTTC,CASSSDRGFYGYTF
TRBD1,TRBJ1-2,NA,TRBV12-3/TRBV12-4,TGTGCCAGCAGTTCCACGGGACAGGGAAGCGGCTACACCTTC,CASSSTGQGSGYTF
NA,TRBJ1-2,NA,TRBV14,TGTGCCAGCAGCCAAGGAAGACAGGACTACACCTTC,CASSQGRQDYTF
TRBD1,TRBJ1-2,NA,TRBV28,TGTGCCAGCAGCCCAAGAGACAGGGGCCTCCCTAGCGGCTACACCTTC,CASSPRDRGLPSGYTF
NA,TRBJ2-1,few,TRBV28,TGTGCCAGCAGTTCCCTTAATGAGCAGTTCTTC,CASSSLNEQFF
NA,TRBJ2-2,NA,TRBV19,TGTGCCAGTAGTTCCCACAGGGAGGACACCGGGGAGCTGTTTTTT,CASSSHREDTGELFF
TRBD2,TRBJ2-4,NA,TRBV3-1,TGTGCCAGCAGCCCTCGGGCGGGAGGGGGAAACATTCAGTACTTC,CASSPRAGGGNIQYF
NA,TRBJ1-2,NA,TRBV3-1,TGTGCCAGCAGCCCAGGGTTCTATGGCTACACCTTC,CASSPGFYGYTF
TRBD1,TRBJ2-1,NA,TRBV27,TGTGCCAGCAGTTTGGCCGGGACAGGGTATAATGAGCAGTTCTTC,CASSLAGTGYNEQFF
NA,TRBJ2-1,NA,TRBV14,TGTGCCAGCAGCCAAGATAGGCGTCGGTACAATGAGCAGTTCTTC,CASSQDRRRYNEQFF
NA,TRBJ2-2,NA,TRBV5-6,TGTGCCAGCAGCCCAGGGTTCGGTCATACTAGGACCGGGGAGCTGTTTTTT,CASSPGFGHTRTGELFF
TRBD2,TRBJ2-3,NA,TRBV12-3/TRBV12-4,TGTGCCAGCAGTTTTTCTAGCGGGGGAAGCACAGATACGCAGTATTTT,CASSFSSGGSTDTQYF
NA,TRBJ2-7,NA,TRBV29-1,TGCAGCGTTGAAGAGGGGCCCGACAAGGACGAGCAGTACTTC,CSVEEGPDKDEQYF
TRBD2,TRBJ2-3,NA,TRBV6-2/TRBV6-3,TGTGCCAGCACCCACGGGGGAGGGGACACAGATACGCAGTATTTT,CASTHGGGDTDTQYF
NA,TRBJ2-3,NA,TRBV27,TGTGCCAGCAGTTTATTGCGGGCGGGAAGCACAGATACGCAGTATTTT,CASSLLRAGSTDTQYF
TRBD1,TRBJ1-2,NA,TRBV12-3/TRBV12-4,TGTGCCAGCAGTCCCTGGACAGGGGATGGCTACACCTTC,CASSPWTGDGYTF
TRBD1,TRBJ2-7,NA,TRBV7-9,TGTGCCAGCAGTACCTCCGGGACAGGGGTCGGCGAGCAGTACTTC,CASSTSGTGVGEQYF
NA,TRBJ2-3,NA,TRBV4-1,TGCGCCAGCAGCCTGCGGGCCCTGGGAGGCACAGATACGCAGTATTTT,CASSLRALGGTDTQYF
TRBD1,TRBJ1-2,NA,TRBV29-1,TGCAGCGTTGAAGACAGGGGGACAGGGGTCTATGGCTACACCTTC,CSVEDRGTGVYGYTF
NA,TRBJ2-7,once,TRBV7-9,TGTGCCAGCAGCTTTTCGGGCAGGGACTACGAGCAGTACTTC,CASSFSGRDYEQYF
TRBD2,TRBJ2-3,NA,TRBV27,TGTGCCAGCAGTCCTGGGACTATCCCCACAGATACGCAGTATTTT,CASSPGTIPTDTQYF
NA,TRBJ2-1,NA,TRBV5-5,TGTGCCAGCAGCTTGGAGAGGGTCTCCTACAATGAGCAGTTCTTC,CASSLERVSYNEQFF
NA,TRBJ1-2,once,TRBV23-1,TGCGCCAGCAGTCTCCCCTCGGGCACGGCCTCCTATGGCTACACCTTC,CASSLPSGTASYGYTF
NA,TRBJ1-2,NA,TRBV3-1,TGTGCCAGCAGCCAACTGAGGAGGGGCTATGGCTACACCTTC,CASSQLRRGYGYTF
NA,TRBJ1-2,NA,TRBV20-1,TGCAGTGCTATGCCTCCGGGACACGCTAACTATGGCTACACCTTC,CSAMPPGHANYGYTF
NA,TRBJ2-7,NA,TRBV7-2,TGTGCCAGCAGCTTATCCGGGGTAGCCTACGAGCAGTACTTC,CASSLSGVAYEQYF
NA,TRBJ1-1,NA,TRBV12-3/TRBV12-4,TGTGCCAGCAGTTTAGGCACAGGAGTAAATGAAGCTTTCTTT,CASSLGTGVNEAFF
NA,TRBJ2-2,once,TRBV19,TGTGCCAGTAGTATAGATCGTTTCCTTGGCAGGGGGAACACCGGGGAGCTGTTTTTT,CASSIDRFLGRGNTGELFF
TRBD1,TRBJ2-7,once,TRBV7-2,TGTGCCAGCAGCCTCGGGGACAGGGGAGGGTACGAGCAGTACTTC,CASSLGDRGGYEQYF
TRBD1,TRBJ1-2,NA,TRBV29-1,TGCAGCGTTGAGGGCAGGGGGTCTAACTATGGCTACACCTTC,CSVEGRGSNYGYTF
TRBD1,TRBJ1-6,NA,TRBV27,TGTGCCAGCAGTTTGGGACAGCATAATTCACCCCTCCACTTT,CASSLGQHNSPLHF
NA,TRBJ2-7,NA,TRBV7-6,TGTGCCAGCAGCGTAAACTCCGGGACCTATAGCTCCTACGAGCAGTACTTC,CASSVNSGTYSSYEQYF
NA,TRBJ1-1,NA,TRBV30,TGTGCCTGGACCTCCCCCTCCGCACAGGTGGAGAAAGCTGAAGCTTTCTTT,CAWTSPSAQVEKAEAFF
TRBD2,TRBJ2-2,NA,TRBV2,TGTGCCAGCAGGGCGGGGGCCGGGGAGCTGTTTTTT,CASRAGAGELFF
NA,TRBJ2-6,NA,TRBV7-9,TGTGCCAGCAGCAGCCGGGACACCGTCGAGGGGGCCAACGTCCTGACTTTC,CASSSRDTVEGANVLTF
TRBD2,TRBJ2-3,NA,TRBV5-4,TGTGCCAGCTGGCTAGCGGGGGTTCCAGATACGCAGTATTTT,CASWLAGVPDTQYF
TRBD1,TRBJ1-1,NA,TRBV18,TGTGCCAGCTCACCCACAGGGGACACTGAAGCTTTCTTT,CASSPTGDTEAFF
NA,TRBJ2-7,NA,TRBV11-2,TGTGCCAGCAGCTCGTACAACTACGAGCAGTACTTC,CASSSYNYEQYF
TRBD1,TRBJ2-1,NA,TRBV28,TGTGCCAGCAAACCCGGGACAGGGAGACCCTACAATGAGCAGTTCTTC,CASKPGTGRPYNEQFF
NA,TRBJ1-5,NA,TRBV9,TGTGCCAGCAGCACAGAGGGTAGCAATCAGCCCCAGCATTTT,CASSTEGSNQPQHF
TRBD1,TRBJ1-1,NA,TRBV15,TGTGCCACCAGCAGGACAGGGGGCACTGAAGCTTTCTTT,CATSRTGGTEAFF
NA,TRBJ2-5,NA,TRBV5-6,TGTGCCAGCAGCGGAATTGCTGGTGTCGGGACCCAGTACTTC,CASSGIAGVGTQYF
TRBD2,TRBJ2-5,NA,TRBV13,TGTGCCAGCAGCTTTAGACTAGCGGGCCAAGAGACCCAGTACTTC,CASSFRLAGQETQYF
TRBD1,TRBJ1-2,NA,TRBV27,TGTGCCAGCAGTCCACAGGGGGGGGCCGGAGTCTATGGCTACACCTTC,CASSPQGGAGVYGYTF
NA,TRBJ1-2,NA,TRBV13,TGTGCCAGCAGCTCCGGGGGCTTTGGCTACACCTTC,CASSSGGFGYTF
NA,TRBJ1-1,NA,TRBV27,TGTGCCAGCAGTTTAGCGGGGTCACACACTGAAGCTTTCTTT,CASSLAGSHTEAFF
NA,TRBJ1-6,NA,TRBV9,TGTGCCAGCAGCGAAGGACAGCCCAATTCACCCCTCCACTTT,CASSEGQPNSPLHF
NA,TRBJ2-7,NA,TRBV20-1,TGCAGTGCTGGAGATCGGGCCCTGTACGAGCAGTACTTC,CSAGDRALYEQYF
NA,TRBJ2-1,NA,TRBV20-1,TGCAGCACCCCGGGGAATGAGCAGTTCTTC,CSTPGNEQFF